This T cell receptor (beta chain) was retrieved from a study of blood T cell repertoires in COVID-19. Whole-study context: Acute and convalescent COVID-19 samples came from the United States, Italy and Spain. Sources were T cells, B-cell-depleted T cells, or PBMCs; the material itself was cDNA or gDNA.

Per the study methods: Scientists estimated how many nucleated cells there were by amplifying reference gene primers. Only in-frame clones appear in the TCRdb table, and some are missing; sequencing was by immunoSEQ multiplex PCR. The V and J calls and clone size were taken over from that table, and D and trimming were inferred from the DNA. This table has about 200,000 clones, roughly 86% appearing once. V was cut by 2 bases and J by 11 bases, with 15 bases left in between. The CDR3 runs to 13 residues. CDR1 and CDR2 from the germline V gene are LGHDT and YNNKEL (reference sequence). The clonotype comes from a man between 18 and 35 years old with active or convalescent COVID-19. The sequencing sample was made of peripheral blood. The rearrangement links TRBV3-1 (or the pseudogene TRBV3-2) to TRBJ1-1, with a possible D match to TRBD1 (6 bases). The CDR3 protein is CASSQTTGWGAFF. Written as DNA, the CDR3 is TGTGCCAGCAGCCAAACAACAGGGTGGGGGGCTTTCTTT.